Presented here are 22 T cell receptor beta chains from one specimen sequenced in a study of T cells in Graves' hyperthyroidism and ophthalmopathy. TCR beta CDR3 region amplification was performed from RNA transcripts. The HTBI primer set was used in a first-round RT-PCR of the TCR CDR3. TCRdb reprocessed the multiplex PCR reads via MiXCR and lists one record per CDR3 protein. The sample lists over 350,000 distinct CDR3 sequences, approximately 17% seen once, with about 38% in the top ten. Sequenced input: blood. The receptors stem from a young man with Graves' ophthalmopathy.

This clonotype has at least ten counts. The gene calls are TRBV12-3 or TRBV12-4 and TRBJ2-7; 9 positions agree with TRBD1. This CDR3 has 14 amino acids. V was clipped by 3 bases and J by 5 bases; unmatched bases: 5. This chain's CDR3 is CASSFGTGSHEQYF. CDR3 nucleotide sequence: TGTGCCAGCAGTTTTGGGACAGGGAGCCACGAGCAGTACTTC.

In its sample, this clonotype was seen many times. J is TRBJ2-1 and V is TRBV2, with 8 bases aligning to TRBD2. This CDR3 has 15 amino acids. Looked up from germline, CDR1 is SNHLY and CDR2 is FYNNEI. V was clipped by 6 bases and J by 0 bases; unmatched bases: 4. CDR3 DNA sequence: TGTGCCAGCAGGTCGGGGGGGAGCTCCTACAATGAGCAGTTCTTC. Translation gives CASRSGGSSYNEQFF.

This clonotype was counted a few times. The chain links TRBV7-9 to TRBJ1-2; no clear D gene. CDR1 is SEHNR and CDR2 is FQNEAQ in the germline V gene (reference sequence). CDR3 length: 12 residues. The V end was cut by 3 bases, the J end by 6 bases, with 8 bases between. The CDR3 reads CASSFRSNGYTF. CDR3 sequence (DNA): TGTGCCAGCAGCTTTCGATCAAATGGCTACACCTTC.

This chain links TRBV10-3 with TRBJ1-5, with 9 positions matching TRBD1. Germline CDR1 reads ENHRY; CDR2 reads SYGVKD. V shed 10 bases and J 4 bases; nucleotides not matched to a gene: 11. CDR3 size: 15 residues. The CDR3, as DNA: TGTGCCACCAATTCTGACAGGGGGAGAAATCAGCCCCAGCATTTT. It codes for CATNSDRGRNQPQHF.

This clonotype was recorded many times. J is TRBJ1-5 and V is TRBV7-9; D is undetermined. Trimming took off 2 bases at V and 3 bases at J, with 5 bases between the two ends. Germline V gene sequence: CDR1 SEHNR, CDR2 FQNEAQ (reference sequence). The CDR3 contains 13 residues. This chain's CDR3 is CASSLLLNQPQHF. The CDR3 bases are TGTGCCAGCAGCTTACTCCTCAATCAGCCCCAGCATTTT.

This clonotype was counted only a few times. The chain recombines TRBV29-1 with TRBJ2-3; D is uncertain. This CDR3 is built from 11 residues. Trimming cost V 6 bases and J 2 bases, with 6 bases left between them. Germline assignment: CDR1 SQVTM and CDR2 ANQGSEA. CDR3 DNA sequence: TGCAGCGTCCAGCACACAGATACGCAGTATTTT. It codes for CSVQHTDTQYF.

There are many counts of this clonotype. The chain is built from TRBV20-1 and TRBJ1-5; D remains ambiguous. The germline V gene encodes CDR1 DFQATT and CDR2 SNEGSKA (reference sequence). Trimming took off 4 bases at V and 5 bases at J, with 15 bases between the two ends. The CDR3 sequence is 14 residues long. CDR3 region: CSAKVPRLHQPQHF. In DNA, the CDR3 is TGCAGTGCTAAAGTCCCCCGGCTTCATCAGCCCCAGCATTTT.

On this clonotype: A much larger clone differs by one base, so this may be a read error. V is TRBV14 and J is TRBJ2-7; TRBD1 is a possible D gene (6 bases). The CDR3 covers 15 residues. Germline V CDR1 and CDR2: SGHDN, FVKESK. V was cut by 1 base and J by 2 bases, with 12 bases left in between. For the CDR3, the DNA is TGTGCCAGCAGCCAAGTGGAGACAGGTCCCTACGAGCAGTACTTC. Residues: CASSQVETGPYEQYF. Filled out from reference TRBV14 and TRBJ2-7, the complete variable domain reads EAGVTQFPSHSVIEKGQTVTLRCDPISGHDNLYWYRRVMGKEIKFLLHFVKESKQDESGMPNNRFLAERTGGTYSTLKVQPAELEDSGVYFCASSQVETGPYEQYFGPGTRLTVT.

This rearrangement joins TRBV6-4 to TRBJ2-2, with D possibly matching TRBD1 (6 bases). The V gene's germline CDR1 is MRHNA and CDR2 SNTAGT. The CDR3 runs to 14 residues. V was pared by 6 bases and J by 4 bases, with 12 bases between. The CDR3 region is CASRGQTFTGELFF. In DNA form, the CDR3 reads TGTGCCAGCAGAGGACAGACTTTCACCGGGGAGCTGTTTTTT.

Concerning this clonotype itself: A single base separates this from a much larger clone, so it may be a read error. The gene calls are TRBV7-9 and TRBJ1-5, with a tentative D call TRBD1 (6 bases). Germline loops: CDR1 SEHNR, CDR2 FQNEAQ (reference sequence). The CDR3 sequence is 15 residues long. The chain's CDR3 is CAGSSDTGWNQPQHF. CDR3 coding DNA: TGTGCCGGCAGCAGTGATACAGGGTGGAATCAGCCCCAGCATTTT. The whole variable domain, filled in from reference TRBV7-9 and TRBJ1-5, reads DTGVSQNPRHKITKRGQNVTFRCDPISEHNRLYWYRQTLGQGPEFLTYFQNEAQLEKSRLLSDRFSAERPKGSFSTLEIQRTEQGDSAMYLCAGSSDTGWNQPQHFGDGTRLSIL.

This clonotype was found once. A single base separates this from a much larger clone, so it may be a read error. The chain employs TRBV7-9 and TRBJ2-7; 12 bases line up with TRBD2. Germline V gene data show CDR1 as SEHNR and CDR2 as FQNEAQ (reference sequence). This CDR3 comprises 19 residues. The CDR3 sequence is CASSSESTGTSGYSHEQYF. DNA of the CDR3: TGTGCCAGCAGCTCCGAAAGCACCGGGACTAGCGGGTACTCCCACGAGCAGTACTTC.

The chain employs TRBV7-8 and TRBJ2-1; 13 bases map to TRBD2. The CDR3 covers 16 residues. Germline V gene data show CDR1 as SGHVS and CDR2 as FQNEAQ. Unmatched junction bases numbered 2, after V lost 1 base and J lost 5 bases. CDR3: CASSLEGTSGNNEQFF. The DNA for the CDR3 is TGTGCCAGCAGCTTAGAAGGGACTAGCGGGAACAATGAGCAGTTCTTC.

The chain is built from TRBV6-2 or TRBV6-3 and TRBJ2-7; 12 bases are shared with TRBD1. Germline-derived CDR1 and CDR2 are MNHEY and SVGEGT. Losses at the gene ends were 2 bases for V and 3 bases for J; bases not matched to a gene: 11. This CDR3 comprises 18 residues. CDR3 DNA sequence: TGTGCCAGCAGTTACCTTCGCATCCGGGACAGGGGGCACTACGAGCAGTACTTC. Translation: CASSYLRIRDRGHYEQYF.

The sample holds a few counts of this clonotype. The gene calls are TRBV12-3 or TRBV12-4 and TRBJ2-1; no clear D. V was cut by 2 bases and J by 10 bases, with 3 bases left in between. The CDR3 consists of 10 residues. This chain's CDR3 is CASSLREQFF. In DNA, the CDR3 is TGTGCCAGCAGTTTACGGGAGCAGTTCTTC.

This clonotype was observed at least ten times. The chain uses TRBV2 and TRBJ2-7, with D possibly being TRBD1 (8 bases). V dropped 10 bases and J dropped 2 bases, with 12 bases sitting between them. The CDR3 totals 12 residues. The V gene's germline CDR1 is SNHLY and CDR2 FYNNEI. The CDR3 loop reads CAITGGAYEQYF. CDR3 DNA sequence: TGTGCCATCACAGGGGGGGCCTACGAGCAGTACTTC.

This clonotype was observed a few times. The junction departs from germline at one end; a sequencing error may be responsible. The chain carries TRBV19 and TRBJ1-1; 11 bases are shared with TRBD1. Germline lookup yields CDR1 LNHDA and CDR2 SQIVND (reference sequence). CDR3 size: 16 residues. This CDR3 reads CASRIGQGAVNTEAFF. The CDR3 nucleotides read TGTGCCAGTAGAATAGGACAGGGGGCAGTGAACACTGAAGCTTTCTTT.

The genes are TRBV7-9 and TRBJ2-5; 11 positions agree with TRBD2. The CDR3 is made up of 16 amino acids. Germline assignment: CDR1 SEHNR and CDR2 FQNEAQ (reference sequence). J was trimmed by 4 bases and V by 6 bases; bases with no gene match: 10. This CDR3 is CASSSAGTSGAETQYF. For the CDR3, the DNA is TGTGCCAGCAGTTCAGCCGGGACTAGCGGAGCAGAGACCCAGTACTTC.

The chain couples TRBV27 to TRBJ2-3; D is undetermined. From germline, CDR1 is MNHEY and CDR2 SMNVEV (reference sequence). This CDR3 comprises 13 residues. Deletions cut 4 bases from V and 6 bases from J, with 11 bases between. The CDR3 DNA follows: TGTGCCAGCAGTTGGGTGTCGGCCGATACGCAGTATTTT. Amino acid sequence: CASSWVSADTQYF.

The rearrangement joins TRBV15 to TRBJ1-5; 7 bases line up with TRBD1. Unmatched junction bases numbered 4, after V lost 3 bases and J lost 8 bases. CDR1 is LNHNV, CDR2 YYDKDF, per germline (reference sequence). CDR3 size: 13 residues. CDR3 nucleotide sequence: TGTGCCACCAGCAGTGTAGGGGGCGAGCCCCAGCATTTT. Protein sequence: CATSSVGGEPQHF.

This clonotype was seen ten or more times. The chain recombines TRBV11-2 with TRBJ2-7; no reliable D call. The CDR3 is 15 amino acids. The V end was cut by 0 bases, the J end by 5 bases, with 14 bases between. Germline CDR1 is SGHAT and CDR2 is FQNNGV. The DNA for the CDR3 is TGTGCCAGCAGCTTAGATCGTGGCACGGCTCACGAGCAGTACTTC. This translates into CASSLDRGTAHEQYF.

On this clonotype itself: A much bigger clone sits one base away, suggesting this may be a read error. The chain carries TRBV7-9 and TRBJ1-4; D is ambiguous. Per germline, CDR1 SEHNR and CDR2 FQNEAQ (reference sequence). The CDR3 totals 12 residues. The DNA for the CDR3 is TGTGCCAGCAGCTTTTTAGGCGAAAAACTGGTTTTT. The encoded protein is CASSFLGEKLVF.

This clonotype has at least ten counts. The chain recombines TRBV11-2 with TRBJ1-1; tentative D call: TRBD1 (5 bases). V lost 0 bases and J lost 3, with 17 bases in between. The CDR3 extends over 17 amino acids. Germline CDR1 reads SGHAT; CDR2 reads FQNNGV. Written as DNA, the CDR3 is TGTGCCAGCAGCTTAGACCGCTGGGGGGGGATCGACACTGAAGCTTTCTTT. Protein: CASSLDRWGGIDTEAFF. The variable domain in full, completed from reference TRBV11-2 and TRBJ1-1, reads EAGVAQSPRYKIIEKRQSVAFWCNPISGHATLYWYQQILGQGPKLLIQFQNNGVVDDSQLPKDRFSAERLKGVDSTLKIQPAKLEDSAVYLCASSLDRWGGIDTEAFFGQGTRLTVV.